The present T cell receptor (beta chain) was sequenced within a study of blood T cell repertoires in COVID-19. Study-level information: Sample material is recorded as cDNA or gDNA derived from T cells, B-cell-depleted T cells, or PBMCs.

In the original workflow: Amplification of reference gene primers provided the estimated nucleated cell counts. Only in-frame clones appear in the TCRdb table, and some are missing; sequencing was by immunoSEQ multiplex PCR. From that table come the V and J calls and clone size; the DNA was used to work out D and trimming. The sample has fewer than 250,000 clones; about 88% are singletons. Those who participated ranged in age from roughly 18 to 90 years and resided in approximately 23 US areas. Researchers sorted participants into cohorts using their self-reported clinical history. Sample: PBMCs or T cells enriched from blood (not recorded which). The sequence derives from a woman younger than 45 who had recovered from COVID-19.

CDR3 sequence (DNA): TGTGCCAGCAGCGGCCCGGACAGTCACACTGAAGCTTTCTTT. Residues: CASSGPDSHTEAFF. V usage is TRBV11-2 and J usage is TRBJ1-1; D is perhaps TRBD1 (6 bases). The CDR3 is 14 amino acids. Germline CDR1 SGHAT, CDR2 FQNNGV. The V and J ends lost 5 bases and 3 bases respectively, with 13 bases between them.